This T cell receptor (beta chain) was identified in a study of blood T cell repertoires in COVID-19. Trimming took 3 bases from V and 3 from J; bases not matched to a gene: 4. The CDR3 loop spans 14 amino acids. Germline CDR1 is SGHDT and CDR2 is YYEEEE. This clone was detected only a few times. In the source study's methods: Estimates of nucleated cell counts were drawn from the amplification of reference gene primers. Using immunoSEQ multiplex PCR, the repertoire was profiled, and TCRdb retains in-frame clones only, with some absent. V and J calls and clone size are given by that table; D and trimming were obtained from the DNA. In the table there are around 220,000 clones, 84% of which are singletons.

The sequence was collected from a woman aged 40 to 50 who had recovered from COVID-19. The sample was PBMCs or T cells enriched from blood (not recorded which). V is TRBV5-6 and J is TRBJ2-7, with 9 positions matching TRBD1. CDR3 sequence: CASSSRTGVYEQYF. The CDR3 DNA follows: TGTGCCAGCAGCTCGAGGACAGGGGTCTACGAGCAGTACTTC. Looking up the rest from reference TRBV5-6 and TRBJ2-7 gives the full variable domain: DAGVTQSPTHLIKTRGQQVTLRCSPKSGHDTVSWYQQALGQGPQFIFQYYEEEERQRGNFPDRFSGHQFPNYSSELNVNALLLGDSALYLCASSSRTGVYEQYFGPGTRLTVT.